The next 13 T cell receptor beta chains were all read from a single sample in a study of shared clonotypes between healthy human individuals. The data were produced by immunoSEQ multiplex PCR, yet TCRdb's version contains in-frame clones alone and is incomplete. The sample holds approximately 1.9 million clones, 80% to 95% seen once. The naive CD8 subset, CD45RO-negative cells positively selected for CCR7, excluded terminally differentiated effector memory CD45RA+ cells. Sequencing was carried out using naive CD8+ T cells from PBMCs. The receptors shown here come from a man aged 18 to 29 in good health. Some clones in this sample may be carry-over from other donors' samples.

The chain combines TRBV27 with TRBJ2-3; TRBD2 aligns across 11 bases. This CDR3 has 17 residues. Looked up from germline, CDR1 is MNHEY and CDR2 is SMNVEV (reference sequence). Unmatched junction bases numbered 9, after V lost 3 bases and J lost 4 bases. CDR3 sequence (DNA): TGTGCCAGCAGTTTTAGCGGGAGGGCTCTTGTCGCAGATACGCAGTATTTT. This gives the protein CASSFSGRALVADTQYF.

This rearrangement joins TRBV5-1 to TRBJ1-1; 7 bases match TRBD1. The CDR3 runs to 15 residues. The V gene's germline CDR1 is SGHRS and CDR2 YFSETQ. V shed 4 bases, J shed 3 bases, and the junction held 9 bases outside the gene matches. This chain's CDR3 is CASSPRQGPDTEAFF. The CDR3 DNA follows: TGCGCCAGCAGCCCCCGACAGGGACCGGACACTGAAGCTTTCTTT.

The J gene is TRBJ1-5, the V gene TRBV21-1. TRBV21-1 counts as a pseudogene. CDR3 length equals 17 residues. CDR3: CASSPTEGSVCNQPQHF. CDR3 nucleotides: TGTGCCAGCAGCCCGACGGAAGGGAGTGTATGCAATCAGCCCCAGCATTTT.

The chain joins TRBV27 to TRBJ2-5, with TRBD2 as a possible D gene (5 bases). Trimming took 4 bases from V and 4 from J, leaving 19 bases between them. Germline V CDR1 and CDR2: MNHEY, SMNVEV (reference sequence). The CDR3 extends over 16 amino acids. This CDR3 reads CASSSWLVGRGETQYF. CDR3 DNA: TGTGCCAGCAGTTCGTGGTTGGTGGGGAGAGGAGAGACCCAGTACTTC.

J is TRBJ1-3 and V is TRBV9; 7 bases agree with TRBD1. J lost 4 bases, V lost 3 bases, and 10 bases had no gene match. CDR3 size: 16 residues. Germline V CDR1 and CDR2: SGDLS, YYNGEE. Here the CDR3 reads CASSDGPRQGGNTIYF. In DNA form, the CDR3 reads TGTGCCAGCAGCGATGGCCCCAGACAGGGAGGAAACACCATATATTTT.

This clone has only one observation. CDR3 bases: TGTGCCAGCCCCGGGACAGGGGAATATGGCTACACCTTC. Amino acid sequence: CASPGTGEYGYTF. The chain employs TRBV13 and TRBJ1-2, with 10 bases aligning to TRBD1. This CDR3 is 13 amino acids long. Germline V gene data show CDR1 as PRHDT and CDR2 as FYEKMQ (reference sequence). The ends lost 8 bases at V and 5 bases at J; junction bases unmatched: 5.

The CDR3 loop is CASSPSGFSYEQYF. The CDR3 DNA reads as TGTGCCAGCAGCCCAAGTGGGTTTTCCTACGAGCAGTACTTC. The chain joins TRBV9 to TRBJ2-7; D unresolved. In germline, CDR1 is SGDLS, CDR2 YYNGEE. The CDR3 runs to 14 residues. Trimming took off 4 bases at V and 1 base at J, with 12 bases between the two ends.

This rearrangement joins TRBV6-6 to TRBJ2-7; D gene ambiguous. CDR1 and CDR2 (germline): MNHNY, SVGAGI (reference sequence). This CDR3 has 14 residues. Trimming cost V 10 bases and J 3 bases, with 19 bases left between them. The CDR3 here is CATGEVNRYYEQYF. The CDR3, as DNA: TGTGCCACTGGGGAAGTAAACAGATACTACGAGCAGTACTTC.

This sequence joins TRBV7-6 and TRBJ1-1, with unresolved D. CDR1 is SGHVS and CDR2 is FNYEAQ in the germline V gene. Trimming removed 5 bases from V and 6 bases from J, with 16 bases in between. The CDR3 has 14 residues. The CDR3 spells CASSTAPQHPEAFF. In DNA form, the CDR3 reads TGTGCCAGCAGCACAGCACCCCAGCACCCTGAAGCTTTCTTT. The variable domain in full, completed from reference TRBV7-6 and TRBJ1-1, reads GAGVSQSPRYKVTKRGQDVALRCDPISGHVSLYWYRQALGQGPEFLTYFNYEAQQDKSGLPNDRFSAERPEGSISTLTIQRTEQRDSAMYRCASSTAPQHPEAFFGQGTRLTVV.

The CDR3 nucleotides read TGTGCCAGCAGTGAAGCGAGCTGGGGGGGCCAGTACTTC. Translation: CASSEASWGGQYF. The chain links TRBV2 to TRBJ2-5, with 7 bases matching TRBD2. V lost 0 bases and J lost 10; bases outside the gene matches: 5. The CDR3 runs to 13 residues. Germline CDR1 SNHLY, CDR2 FYNNEI. The whole variable domain, remainder taken from reference TRBV2 and TRBJ2-5, is EPEVTQTPSHQVTQMGQEVILRCVPISNHLYFYWYRQILGQKVEFLVSFYNNEISEKSEIFDDQFSVERPDGSNFTLKIRSTKLEDSAMYFCASSEASWGGQYFGPGTRLLVL.

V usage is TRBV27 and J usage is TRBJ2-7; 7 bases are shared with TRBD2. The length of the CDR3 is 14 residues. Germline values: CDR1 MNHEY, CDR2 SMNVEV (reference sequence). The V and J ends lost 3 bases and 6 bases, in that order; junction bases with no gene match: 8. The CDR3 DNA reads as TGTGCCAGCAGTTTTGGAACCGCGGGGGTCGAGCAGTACTTC. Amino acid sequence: CASSFGTAGVEQYF.

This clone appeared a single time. The CDR3: CASSLAGGHYEQYF. The CDR3 DNA sequence: TGTGCCAGCAGCTTAGCGGGAGGTCACTACGAGCAGTACTTC. J is TRBJ2-7 and V is TRBV7-3, with TRBD2 matching 8 bases. V lost 2 bases and J lost 3; bases outside the gene matches: 3. Germline assignment: CDR1 SGHTA and CDR2 FQGTGA. There are 14 residues in the CDR3.

The CDR3 sequence is CATSRAGSRDTQYF. Written as DNA, the CDR3 is TGTGCCACCAGCAGAGCGGGGTCCCGGGATACGCAGTATTTT. The J gene is TRBJ2-3, the V gene TRBV15; maybe TRBD2 (5 bases). The CDR3 runs to 14 residues. The V gene lost 1 base and the J gene lost 6 bases, with 11 bases spanning the gap. Germline V gene sequence: CDR1 LNHNV, CDR2 YYDKDF (reference sequence). Drawing the rest from reference TRBV15 and TRBJ2-3, the complete variable domain is DAMVIQNPRYQVTQFGKPVTLSCSQTLNHNVMYWYQQKSSQAPKLLFHYYDKDFNNEADTPDNFQSRRPNTSFCFLDIRSPGLGDTAMYLCATSRAGSRDTQYFGPGTRLTVL.